These 4 T cell receptor beta chains came from one sample sequenced in a study of shared clonotypes between healthy human individuals. Produced via immunoSEQ multiplex PCR; TCRdb's table is partial and in-frame only. This repertoire shows about 480,000 clones, less than 85% found once; its top ten account for approximately 13%. Source material: PBMCs. These receptors were collected from a woman between 40 and 55 years old in good health. Some clones in this sample may be carry-over from other donors' samples.

The gene calls are TRBV6-6 and TRBJ2-1; D not certain. Germline CDR1 MNHNY, CDR2 SVGAGI (reference sequence). CDR3 length: 11 residues. Trimming took off 6 bases at V and 7 bases at J, with 7 bases between the two ends. The CDR3 region is CASSPQNEQFF. CDR3 nucleotide sequence: TGTGCCAGCAGCCCACAGAATGAGCAGTTCTTC.

The genes are TRBV19 and TRBJ1-5; D unclear. Germline lookup yields CDR1 LNHDA and CDR2 SQIVND (reference sequence). Trimming cost V 9 bases and J 3 bases, with 9 bases left between them. CDR3 length: 12 residues. The CDR3 nucleotides are TGTGCCAGCCGGGCCTACAATCAGCCCCAGCATTTT. This sequence encodes CASRAYNQPQHF.

The DNA of the CDR3 is TGTGCCAGCAGCCCCCTCTTTGGCAATCAGCCCCAGCATTTT. It yields the protein CASSPLFGNQPQHF. J is TRBJ1-5 and V is TRBV16; no definite D call. V was pared by 4 bases and J by 2 bases, with 9 bases between. There are 14 residues in the CDR3. Germline V gene lookup returns CDR1 KGHSY and CDR2 FQNENV. The variable domain in full, with the rest retrieved from reference TRBV16 and TRBJ1-5, is GEEVAQTPKHLVRGEGQKAKLYCAPIKGHSYVFWYQQVLKNEFKFLISFQNENVFDETGMPKERFSAKCLPNSPCSLEIQATKLEDSAVYFCASSPLFGNQPQHFGDGTRLSIL.

This clone turned up a few times. This chain links TRBV28 with TRBJ1-1; 11 nucleotides align to TRBD1. Looked up from germline, CDR1 is MDHEN and CDR2 is SYDVKM. The V and J ends lost 5 bases and 3 bases, in that order; junction bases with no gene match: 8. This CDR3 has 16 residues. The CDR3 sequence: CASSTGQGAGDTEAFF. The DNA of the CDR3 is TGTGCCAGCAGTACCGGACAGGGGGCCGGGGACACTGAAGCTTTCTTT.